This T cell receptor (beta chain) was observed in a study of PD-1 blockade in classical Hodgkin lymphoma. Study in general: Every 2 weeks, patients had 3 mg/kg nivolumab intravenously. Study-wide results and caveats: After ASCT, patients who started nivolumab under 1 year later were excluded. Reports described newly diagnosed patients as having lower baseline TCR diversity than healthy donors. A significant rise in TCR diversity by C4D1 was seen for CD4+ but not CD8+ cells.

Notes on this clone: The antigen is not known.

Germline V gene data show CDR1 as SNHLY and CDR2 as FYNNEI. V lost 5 bases to trimming and J lost 3 bases; unmatched junction nucleotides: 5. The CDR3 consists of 15 residues. Libraries were prepared by immunoSEQ multiplex PCR; TCRdb keeps only in-frame clonotypes and omits some of them. This table holds tens of thousands of clones, approximately 70% found once. Brentuximab vedotin exposure varied, and every patient relapsed after autologous stem cell transplantation. The specimen was peripheral blood mononuclear cells (PBMCs), collected before the second cycle of nivolumab. The chain carries TRBV2 and TRBJ2-2, with TRBD2 matching over 8 bases. The clonotype comes from a human donor with classical Hodgkin lymphoma. The CDR3 coding sequence is TGTGCCAGCAGTCGGGAGGGAGGGGACACCGGGGAGCTGTTTTTT. Its protein product is CASSREGGDTGELFF.